The 6 T cell receptor beta chains presented below share a single source sample, sequenced in a study of T cells in Graves' hyperthyroidism and ophthalmopathy. TCR beta CDR3 regions were amplified from RNA. A set of HTBI primers served as the primers for a first-round RT-PCR of the TCR CDR3. TCRdb re-analysed the multiplex PCR reads in MiXCR, keeping a single row per CDR3 protein. The sample includes about 840,000 distinct CDR3 sequences, over 35% of them seen just once. The sequencing sample was made of blood. These receptors came from a man aged 18 to 35 with Graves' hyperthyroidism.

The chain combines TRBV2 with TRBJ1-4, with D unclear. Germline CDR1 is SNHLY and CDR2 is FYNNEI. Trimming removed 6 bases at V and 0 bases at J, with 11 bases between. The CDR3 spans 15 residues. Here the CDR3 reads CASRAFGATNEKLFF. In DNA form, the CDR3 reads TGTGCCAGCAGAGCCTTCGGTGCAACTAATGAAAAACTGTTTTTT.

This clonotype was seen at least ten times. V is TRBV2 and J is TRBJ1-2; D ambiguous. CDR1 and CDR2 from the germline V gene are SNHLY and FYNNEI. This CDR3 comprises 15 residues. V lost 0 bases to trimming and J lost 1 base, with 9 bases between them. The DNA of the CDR3 is TGTGCCAGCAGTGAAGCCGTGGCCATTAACTATGGCTACACCTTC. This gives the protein CASSEAVAINYGYTF. The whole variable domain, filled in from reference TRBV2 and TRBJ1-2, reads EPEVTQTPSHQVTQMGQEVILRCVPISNHLYFYWYRQILGQKVEFLVSFYNNEISEKSEIFDDQFSVERPDGSNFTLKIRSTKLEDSAMYFCASSEAVAINYGYTFGSGTRLTVV.

This clonotype was observed a few times. The chain couples TRBV20-1 to TRBJ2-7, with 8 bases matching TRBD2. From germline, CDR1 is DFQATT and CDR2 SNEGSKA (reference sequence). This CDR3 has 15 amino acids. V lost 3 bases to trimming and J lost 3 bases; unmatched junction nucleotides: 10. CDR3 bases: TGCAGTGCTAGGGGCGGAATCGGGGGGGACTACGAGCAGTACTTC. Translated, it gives CSARGGIGGDYEQYF.

As for this clonotype: A read error may explain this, as a much larger clone is one base away. The rearrangement joins TRBV29-1 to TRBJ2-2; D might be TRBD1 or TRBD2, each matching 5 bases. There are 15 residues in the CDR3. Germline CDR1 reads SQVTM; CDR2 reads ANQGSEA. V was cut by 3 bases and J by 4 bases, with 15 bases left in between. The CDR3 here is CSVDRGRGSTGELFF. The CDR3 DNA is TGCAGCGTTGATAGGGGACGGGGATCCACCGGGGAGCTGTTTTTT.

In the case of this clonotype: A much larger clone differs by one base, so this may be a read error. The V call is TRBV12-3 or TRBV12-4, the J call TRBJ1-1; D remains unclear. This CDR3 has 13 amino acids. With 6 bases removed from V and 3 bases from J, the gap between germline ends came to 11 bases. The DNA of the CDR3 is TGTGCCAGCAGCCGCGACGCCCACACTGAAGCTTTCTTT. It translates to CASSRDAHTEAFF.

The chain joins TRBV4-3 to TRBJ1-4; 8 nucleotides agree with TRBD1. This CDR3 comprises 16 residues. Germline CDR1 reads LGHNA; CDR2 reads YSLEER. With 1 base clipped from V and 6 bases from J, the junction kept 7 bases outside the gene matches. CDR3 amino acids: CASSQGQGPLDEKLFF. The CDR3 region has the DNA TGCGCCAGCAGCCAAGGACAGGGGCCGTTAGATGAAAAACTGTTTTTT.